This T cell receptor beta chain originates from a study of blood T cell repertoires in COVID-19. Background on the study: The samples span acute and convalescent COVID-19 from the United States, Italy and Spain. T cells, B-cell-depleted T cells, or PBMCs supplied cDNA or gDNA.

The CDR3 contains 16 residues. The trim removed 1 base at V and 1 base at J, leaving 3 bases unmatched. CDR1 is MNHEY, CDR2 SMNVEV, per germline (reference sequence). This clone was counted between two and nine times. In the authors' methods: Estimates of nucleated cell counts were drawn from the amplification of reference gene primers. Sequencing was performed with immunoSEQ multiplex PCR; in TCRdb, only in-frame clones are kept and a portion is missing. Clone size and V and J calls were adopted from that table, with D and trimming inferred from the DNA. Of more than 65,000 clones in the sample, about 73% were seen once.

This receptor was obtained from a woman in her 70s with acute or convalescent COVID-19. V is TRBV27 and J is TRBJ1-5; TRBD1 matches 8 bases. The material sequenced was peripheral blood. CDR3 amino acids: CASSLFGQGSNQPQHF. The CDR3 DNA follows: TGTGCCAGCAGTTTATTCGGACAGGGCAGCAATCAGCCCCAGCATTTT.